This TCR beta chain was retrieved from a study of cytomegalovirus exposure and HLA in healthy donors. Study conclusions and caveats: Common viral pathogens seemed to be connected with several of the most significant clusters, according to a later analysis.

A remark on this clone: The antigen remains undetermined.

Germline V CDR1 and CDR2: MNHNS, SASEGT. The CDR3 runs 11 residues. Trimming cost V 6 bases and J 10 bases, with 13 bases left between them. Researchers ran the PCR with 60 Vbeta and 13 Jbeta primers. Profiled with immunoSEQ multiplex PCR; TCRdb holds only in-frame clones, not every one. The profile shows some 95,000 clones, about 70% of them singletons. The sample taken for sequencing was PBMCs. The V and J genes are TRBV6-1 and TRBJ2-7; D is undetermined. The receptor was isolated from a young man in good health and CMV-seronegative. CDR3 amino acids: CASRRLTDQYF. The CDR3 bases are TGTGCCAGCAGGAGGTTGACGGATCAGTACTTC.